Each of the 5 T cell receptor beta chains below was sequenced from the same sample in a study of blood T cells in healthy people across ages. It was with a sample-barcoded 5' primer and a J-beta primer mix that a second PCR of about 7 to 12 cycles was run. Via MiXCR, TCRdb re-called the 5' RACE reads, giving one row per CDR3 protein. The sample holds hundreds of thousands of distinct CDR3 sequences; about 30% are singletons and the top ten take 15% to 19%. Sample: blood. These receptors were collected from a woman of 80 years or more in good health.

This clonotype was recorded many times. V gene TRBV5-1 combines with J gene TRBJ2-1, with a possible D match to TRBD2 (5 bases). With 3 bases removed from V and 10 bases from J, the gap between germline ends came to 14 bases. This CDR3 contains 13 residues. Germline V gene lookup returns CDR1 SGHRS and CDR2 YFSETQ. The CDR3 DNA reads as TGCGCCAGCAGCTCGGACTTCTTAGGGGAGCAGTTCTTC. Translated: CASSSDFLGEQFF.

The genes are TRBV20-1 and TRBJ1-1, with 9 bases lining up with TRBD1. V shed 7 bases, J shed 2 bases, and the junction held 11 bases outside the gene matches. The germline V gene has CDR1 DFQATT and CDR2 SNEGSKA (reference sequence). This CDR3 spans 15 amino acids. CDR3 amino acids: CSVPYQTGGNTEAFF. The CDR3, as DNA: TGCAGTGTCCCATACCAAACAGGGGGCAACACTGAAGCTTTCTTT.

This clonotype came up a few times. The CDR3 nucleotides read TGTGCCAGCAGTTACGGAATTGCCACTGAAGCTTTCTTT. Its protein is CASSYGIATEAFF. The rearrangement uses TRBV6-5 and TRBJ1-1; D unresolved. The CDR3 extends over 13 amino acids. Trimming removed 2 bases at V and 4 bases at J, with 8 bases between. In germline, CDR1 is MNHEY, CDR2 SVGAGI.

The chain recombines TRBV7-9 with TRBJ2-1; 10 nucleotides agree with TRBD2. The CDR3 length is 17 residues. Germline lookup yields CDR1 SEHNR and CDR2 FQNEAQ (reference sequence). Trimming cost V 0 bases and J 6 bases; bases outside gene matches: 8. CDR3 nucleotides: TGTGCCAGCAGCTTAGCCTGGGGGGCTAGCGGGGGCAATGAGCAGTTCTTC. It encodes CASSLAWGASGGNEQFF. The whole variable domain, remainder taken from reference TRBV7-9 and TRBJ2-1, is DTGVSQNPRHKITKRGQNVTFRCDPISEHNRLYWYRQTLGQGPEFLTYFQNEAQLEKSRLLSDRFSAERPKGSFSTLEIQRTEQGDSAMYLCASSLAWGASGGNEQFFGPGTRLTVL.

In this sample, this clonotype turned up many times. The chain employs TRBV7-2 and TRBJ2-5, with D perhaps TRBD1 or TRBD2 (5 bases each). Germline-derived CDR1 and CDR2 are SGHTA and FQGNSA. This CDR3 contains 13 residues. Trimming pared 1 base from V and 5 bases from J, leaving 8 bases between. Here the CDR3 reads CASSLDWGETQYF. The CDR3 nucleotides read TGTGCCAGCAGCTTAGACTGGGGGGAGACCCAGTACTTC.